This T cell receptor beta chain was identified in a study of blood T cell repertoires in COVID-19. Study at large: The United States, Italy and Spain supplied acute and convalescent COVID-19 samples.

As concerns this clone: Other DNA sequences in the same sample also yield this CDR3.

Profiled with immunoSEQ multiplex PCR; TCRdb holds only in-frame clones, not every one. The sample has hundreds of thousands of clones, roughly four fifths seen once. Sequenced input: peripheral blood. This clonotype originated in a woman aged 45-65 years with acute or convalescent COVID-19.

This CDR3 reads CASSSQGNTEAFF. In nucleotides, the CDR3 is TGCGCCAGCAGTTCCCAGGGGAACACTGAAGCTTTCTTT. This chain connects TRBV5-1 to TRBJ1-1; weak D call: TRBD1 (5 bases). Germline V CDR1 and CDR2: SGHRS, YFSETQ. Trimming shortened V by 5 bases and J by 1 base, and 9 bases separated the two germline ends. The CDR3 loop spans 13 amino acids.